The following is a TCR beta chain sequence with its context. What it binds is not known. This record comes from a study of T cells after yellow fever vaccination. Whole-study results and caveats: Reappearance after the booster was observed for most primary-vaccination clones (roughly 97% CD4, about 90% CD8). By day 5 rather than day 15, the secondary response had peaked, though it was weaker.

The CDR3 is 15 residues long. Deletions cut 4 bases from V and 5 bases from J, with 15 bases between. The V gene's germline CDR1 is SGHRS and CDR2 YFSETQ. TCRdb reprocessed the 5' RACE reads via MiXCR and lists one record per CDR3 protein. This table has 450,000 to 600,000 distinct CDR3 sequences, roughly 13% appearing once. Sequences were derived from PBMCs, sampled on the day of the yellow fever booster vaccination. This chain joins TRBV5-1 and TRBJ2-2, with D possibly matching TRBD1 (6 bases). This clonotype originated in a man aged 30 to 45 who received the YFV17D yellow fever vaccine. CDR3 coding DNA: TGCGCCAGCAGCCTACCCCGGGACACTACCGGGGAGCTGTTTTTT. Translating it yields CASSLPRDTTGELFF.